This T cell receptor (beta chain) is drawn from a study of cytomegalovirus exposure and HLA in healthy donors. Study-wide results and limits: A later look showed TCR association rates differing by HLA locus, highest for DRB1 and lowest for HLA-C. CMV serostatus was the sole immune exposure data available. Productive status was seen about 87% or about 30% of the time for most TCR beta V segments in an earlier analysis.

This clone has just one count. Antigen: not known. Germline CDR1 is SGHRS and CDR2 is YFSETQ. The ends lost 0 bases at V and 5 bases at J; junction bases unmatched: 4. The CDR3 contains 15 residues. PCR used 60 Vbeta primers and 13 Jbeta primers. The protocol was immunoSEQ multiplex PCR, while the TCRdb copy is restricted to in-frame clones and leaves out a portion. The sample lists some 200,000 clones; 75% to 85% were seen once. This chain links TRBV5-1 with TRBJ1-4, with TRBD1 matching over 7 bases. Sequenced input: PBMCs. This clonotype was sampled from a woman aged 25 to 45 in good health and CMV-seronegative. The CDR3 spells CASSLGGQRNEKLFF. CDR3 bases: TGCGCCAGCAGCTTGGGGGGACAGAGAAATGAAAAACTGTTTTTT.